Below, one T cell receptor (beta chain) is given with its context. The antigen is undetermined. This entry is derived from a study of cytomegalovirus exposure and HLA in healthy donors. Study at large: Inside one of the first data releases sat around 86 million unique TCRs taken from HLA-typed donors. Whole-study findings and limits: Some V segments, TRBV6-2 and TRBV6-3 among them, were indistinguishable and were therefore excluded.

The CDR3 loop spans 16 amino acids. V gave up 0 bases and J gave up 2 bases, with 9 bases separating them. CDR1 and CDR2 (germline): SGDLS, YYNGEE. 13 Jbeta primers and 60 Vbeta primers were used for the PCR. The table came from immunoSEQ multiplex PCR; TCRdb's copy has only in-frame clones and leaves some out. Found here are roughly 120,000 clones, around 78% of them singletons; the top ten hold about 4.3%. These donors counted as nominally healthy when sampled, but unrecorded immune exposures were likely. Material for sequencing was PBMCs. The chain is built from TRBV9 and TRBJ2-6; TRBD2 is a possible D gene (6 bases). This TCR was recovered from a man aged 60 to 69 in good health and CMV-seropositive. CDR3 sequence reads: CASSVGGDAGANVLTF. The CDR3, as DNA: TGTGCCAGCAGCGTAGGGGGGGACGCTGGGGCCAACGTCCTGACTTTC. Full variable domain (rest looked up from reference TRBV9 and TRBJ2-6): DSGVTQTPKHLITATGQRVTLRCSPRSGDLSVYWYQQSLDQGLQFLIQYYNGEERAKGNILERFSAQQFPDLHSELNLSSLELGDSALYFCASSVGGDAGANVLTFGAGSRLTVL.